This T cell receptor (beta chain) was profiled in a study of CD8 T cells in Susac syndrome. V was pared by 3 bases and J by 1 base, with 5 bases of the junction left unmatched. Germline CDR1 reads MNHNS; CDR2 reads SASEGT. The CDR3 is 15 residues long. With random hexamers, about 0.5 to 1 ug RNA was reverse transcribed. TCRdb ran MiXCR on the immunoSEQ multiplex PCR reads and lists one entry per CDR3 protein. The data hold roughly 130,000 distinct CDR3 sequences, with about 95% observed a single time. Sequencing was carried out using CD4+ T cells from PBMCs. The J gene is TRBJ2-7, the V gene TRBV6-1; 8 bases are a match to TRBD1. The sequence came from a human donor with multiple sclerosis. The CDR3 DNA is TGTGCCAGCAGTGAGCCAGGGGGCAAGTCCTACGAGCAGTACTTC. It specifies CASSEPGGKSYEQYF.